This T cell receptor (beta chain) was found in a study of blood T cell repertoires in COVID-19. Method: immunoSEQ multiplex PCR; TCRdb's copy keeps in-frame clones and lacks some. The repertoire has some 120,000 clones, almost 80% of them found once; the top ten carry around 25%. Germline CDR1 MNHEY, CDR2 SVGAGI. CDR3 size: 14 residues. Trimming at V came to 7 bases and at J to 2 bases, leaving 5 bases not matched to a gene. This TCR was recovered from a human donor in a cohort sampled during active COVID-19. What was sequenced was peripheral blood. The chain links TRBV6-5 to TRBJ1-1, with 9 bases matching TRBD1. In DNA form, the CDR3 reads TGTGCCAGCACCACGACAGGGGGTAACACTGAAGCTTTCTTT. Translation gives CASTTTGGNTEAFF.